The 3 T cell receptor beta chains reported below all come from one sample, sequenced in a study of blood T cells in healthy people across ages. Sample-barcoded 5' priming and a J-beta primer mix drove a second PCR of roughly 6 to 12 cycles. From the 5' RACE reads, TCRdb called clonotypes with MiXCR, one entry per CDR3 protein. The sample shows 750,000 to 950,000 distinct CDR3 sequences, about 28% of them seen only once. These data were also reused for a study on T cells of mothers and their children.

Sequencing was performed on blood. The source is a woman aged 40-49 years in good health.

This clonotype was detected many times. The rearrangement uses TRBV20-1 and TRBJ2-1, with D perhaps matching TRBD1 (6 bases). Germline V gene sequence: CDR1 DFQATT, CDR2 SNEGSKA (reference sequence). The V gene lost 7 bases and the J gene lost 0 bases, with 10 bases spanning the gap. This CDR3 region has 13 residues. This chain's CDR3 is CSVRGSSYNEQFF. The DNA for the CDR3 is TGCAGTGTAAGGGGGAGCTCCTACAATGAGCAGTTCTTC.

This clonotype was found a few times. The genes are TRBV10-3 and TRBJ1-1, with unresolved D. Germline loops: CDR1 ENHRY, CDR2 SYGVKD. This CDR3 comprises 12 residues. The V end lost 11 bases, the J end lost 1 base, and 11 bases lay between the germline ends. In nucleotides, the CDR3 is TGTGCCGTCAAAGAGGCGAACACTGAAGCTTTCTTT. It translates to CAVKEANTEAFF.

The rearrangement uses TRBV28 and TRBJ2-7; possibly TRBD2 for D (5 bases). CDR1 and CDR2 from the germline V gene are MDHEN and SYDVKM. V dropped 3 bases and J dropped 7 bases, with 16 bases sitting between them. The CDR3 sequence is 14 residues long. The CDR3 sequence: CASSFLNGGLEQYF. CDR3 DNA: TGTGCCAGCAGTTTTCTGAACGGAGGATTGGAGCAGTACTTC.